The source of this TCR beta chain is a study of blood T cell repertoires in COVID-19. This clone was observed once. The CDR3 consists of 16 residues. V was trimmed by 7 bases and J by 0 bases, leaving 18 bases between them. In germline, CDR1 is MNHEY, CDR2 SVGEGT. Here immunoSEQ multiplex PCR was the method, and the copy in TCRdb shows in-frame clones only, minus some. The table shows 150,000 or so clones, with about 85% occurring only once. This TCR derives from a man aged 60 to 75 with COVID-19, enrolled during active disease. The chain carries TRBV6-2 or TRBV6-3 and TRBJ1-1; a possible D gene is TRBD1 (6 bases). Sequenced material: peripheral blood. The CDR3 sequence: CASNPTSRTVNTEAFF. The CDR3 DNA reads as TGTGCCAGCAACCCCACCTCTCGGACAGTGAACACTGAAGCTTTCTTT.